These T cell receptor beta chains were read from a single sample in a study of Ad26.COV2.S vaccination and SARS-CoV-2 variants. Profiled with immunoSEQ multiplex PCR; TCRdb holds only in-frame clones, not every one. The sample has more than 300,000 clones, around four fifths seen once. The source was peripheral blood, collected in a trial of Ad26.COV2.S vaccine versus placebo. All receptors derive from a person aged 18-60 years who received the Ad26.COV2.S COVID-19 vaccine or a placebo. Both conserved end residues are part of each CDR3. Each record gives: V gene, clone size, D gene, J gene, CDR3 DNA, CDR3 protein. A D gene is named only where the DNA matches it firmly. Clone size is given for some rows only: seen once, a few or many times, or a class if the clone is expanded.

TRBV6-5	few	.	TRBJ1-2	TGTGCCAGCAGGCTTCAGGGGATCGGTTATGGCTACACCTTC	CASRLQGIGYGYTF
TRBV3-1/TRBV3-2	.	TRBD1	TRBJ1-3	TGTGCCAGCAGCCAAGGACAGGGAGGAAACACCATATATTTT	CASSQGQGGNTIYF
TRBV10-3	.	.	TRBJ2-7	TGTGCCATCAGTGACGGCGCCTACGAGCAGTACTTC	CAISDGAYEQYF
TRBV5-1	.	.	TRBJ2-1	TGCGCCAGCAGCTCCACAGGGCACAGCAATGAGCAGTTCTTC	CASSSTGHSNEQFF
TRBV28	.	.	TRBJ2-5	TGTGCCAGCAGTTTAGGGCACAGCGAGACCCAGTACTTC	CASSLGHSETQYF
TRBV11-2	.	TRBD1	TRBJ2-3	TGTGCCAGCAGAAGACAGGGACAGTACACAGATACGCAGTATTTT	CASRRQGQYTDTQYF
TRBV5-5	.	.	TRBJ1-3	TGTGCCAGCAGCTTGGGGGGCTCTGGAAACACCATATATTTT	CASSLGGSGNTIYF
TRBV27	.	.	TRBJ2-7	TGTGCCAGCAGTAGCTACGAGCAGTACTTC	CASSSYEQYF
TRBV2	.	.	TRBJ2-7	TGTGCCAGCAGTGAGAGGCAGGGTAACTTCTACGAGCAGTACTTC	CASSERQGNFYEQYF
TRBV28	.	.	TRBJ2-7	TGTGCCAGCAGGTTACAGGGAGGAGCCTACGAGCAGTACTTC	CASRLQGGAYEQYF
TRBV5-6	.	.	TRBJ1-2	TGTGCCAGCAGCCCGAGGTGGGACTATGGCTACACCTTC	CASSPRWDYGYTF
TRBV7-9	.	.	TRBJ2-7	TGTGCCAGCAGCCTAATAGGCGGAAGCTCCTACGAGCAGTACTTC	CASSLIGGSSYEQYF
TRBV7-3	.	.	TRBJ2-6	TGTGCCAGCAGCTCACACGCAACCAACGTCCTGACTTTC	CASSSHATNVLTF
TRBV12-3/TRBV12-4	.	.	TRBJ1-1	TGTGCCAGCAGTTTCTTGAACACTGAAGCTTTCTTT	CASSFLNTEAFF
TRBV2	.	.	TRBJ2-7	TGTGCCAGCAGGCTTGGGACAACACAAACCTACGAGCAGTACTTC	CASRLGTTQTYEQYF
TRBV28	few	TRBD1	TRBJ2-3	TGTGCCAGCAGTGGAGGACAGGAAGTTTGGAGAGATACGCAGTATTTT	CASSGGQEVWRDTQYF
TRBV7-6	once	TRBD2	TRBJ2-1	TGTGCCAGCAGCTTAAGGGGCGGGGGGACCCGGGGGGAGCAGTTCTTC	CASSLRGGGTRGEQFF
TRBV3-1/TRBV3-2	.	TRBD1	TRBJ1-6	TGTGCCAGCAGCCAAGGGAGGGGGCCCAATTCACCCCTCCACTTT	CASSQGRGPNSPLHF
TRBV18	.	.	TRBJ1-1	TGTGCCAGCTCACCGACAGGAGCGAACACTGAAGCTTTCTTT	CASSPTGANTEAFF
TRBV18	.	TRBD1	TRBJ1-5	TGTGCCAGCTCAACAGGGGGCGATCAGCCCCAGCATTTT	CASSTGGDQPQHF
TRBV4-2	.	TRBD2	TRBJ2-5	TGTGCCAGCAGCCAACTAGCGGGGGCCCCCCAAGAGACCCAGTACTTC	CASSQLAGAPQETQYF
TRBV5-1	.	.	TRBJ2-2	TGCGCCAGCAGCTTGGCCTTAGGGGAAGGCACCGGGGAGCTGTTTTTT	CASSLALGEGTGELFF
TRBV5-6	.	.	TRBJ1-4	TGTGCCAGCAGCTTTGGCGGTAATGAAAAACTGTTTTTT	CASSFGGNEKLFF
TRBV5-4	.	TRBD2	TRBJ2-3	TGTGCCAGCAGCCTGGGACTAGCGGGGGGGTTCACGCAGTATTTT	CASSLGLAGGFTQYF
TRBV7-9	.	.	TRBJ1-2	TGTGCCAGCAGCGAACAGGGTAGGGACTATGGCTACACCTTC	CASSEQGRDYGYTF
TRBV10-3	.	.	TRBJ2-5	TGTGCCACTCAAACGGGGTTGGGAGAGACCCAGTACTTC	CATQTGLGETQYF
TRBV2	.	.	TRBJ1-1	TGTGCCAGCAGTGTGAGACAGTTAGCTTTCTTT	CASSVRQLAFF